These 18 T cell receptor beta chains share one sample of origin, sequenced in a study of vaccination and CD4 T cells after COVID-19. CD4+ T cells that had been cultured provided DNA sequenced with the Oncomine TCR Beta short-read assay. TCRdb reprocessed the PCR reads via MiXCR and lists one record per CDR3 protein. Of roughly 24,000 distinct CDR3 sequences detected, roughly 40% appear once; the ten largest clones hold 11%. No antigen is known for these receptors. The treatment is: roughly 10-day PBMC culture with coronavirus spike peptide pools or control peptides (ViraFEST assay). The material sequenced was CD4+ T cells from blood, cultured in vitro. All receptors come from a human donor who had recovered from COVID-19.

This chain joins TRBV7-9 and TRBJ1-4; D remains unclear. The CDR3 covers 15 residues. Deletions cut 10 bases from V and 0 bases from J, with 15 bases between. From germline, CDR1 is SEHNR and CDR2 FQNEAQ (reference sequence). The CDR3 DNA reads TGTGCCATCCCAGGAGAGGAGGCAACTAATGAAAAACTGTTTTTT. It encodes CAIPGEEATNEKLFF.

In its sample, this clonotype was seen once. The rearrangement uses TRBV9 and TRBJ1-1; no clear D. The germline gives CDR1 SGDLS, CDR2 YYNGEE. Trimming stripped 0 bases from V and 4 bases from J, with 13 bases between. The CDR3 extends over 15 amino acids. The CDR3 loop is CASSVDPTRATEAFF. In nucleotides, the CDR3 is TGTGCCAGCAGCGTAGATCCCACCCGCGCCACTGAAGCTTTCTTT.

This clonotype appeared once. The chain combines TRBV28 with TRBJ2-2; 12 nucleotides match TRBD2. The CDR3 is 15 residues long. The germline CDR1 and CDR2 sequences are MDHEN and SYDVKM. Losses at the gene ends were 8 bases for V and 2 bases for J; bases not matched to a gene: 3. The CDR3 here is CASGGLAGNTGELFF. As DNA, the CDR3 is TGTGCCAGCGGGGGACTAGCGGGCAACACCGGGGAGCTGTTTTTT.

This clonotype was seen more than once but under ten times. The chain has TRBV6-1 and TRBJ2-7; TRBD2 matches 10 bases. Per germline, CDR1 MNHNS and CDR2 SASEGT. Germline trimming cut 10 bases from V and 6 bases from J; bases unmatched to any gene: 9. This CDR3 comprises 13 residues. The CDR3 region is CATGSGRAGEQYF. Written as DNA, the CDR3 is TGTGCCACGGGGAGCGGGAGGGCGGGCGAGCAGTACTTC.

This clonotype was seen only a few times. The chain joins TRBV20-1 to TRBJ2-1, with 7 positions matching TRBD2. Unmatched junction bases numbered 19, after V lost 5 bases and J lost 12 bases. The CDR3 consists of 15 residues. Looked up from germline, CDR1 is DFQATT and CDR2 is SNEGSKA (reference sequence). CDR3 loop: CSARPGERGGRGQFF. CDR3 sequence (DNA): TGCAGTGCTCGACCGGGCGAGCGGGGAGGGCGGGGGCAGTTCTTC.

In its sample, this clonotype was seen a few times. CDR3 region: CASSRLGTSGIYEQYF. The CDR3 region has the DNA TGTGCCAGCAGCCGCTTAGGGACTAGCGGGATCTACGAGCAGTACTTC. The chain has TRBV6-2 or TRBV6-3 and TRBJ2-7; 13 bases map to TRBD2. J gave up 3 bases and V 6 bases, and 8 bases lay outside the gene matches. CDR3 size: 16 residues. The V gene's germline CDR1 is MNHEY and CDR2 SVGEGT.

V is TRBV7-2 and J is TRBJ1-2, with D hard to call. The germline V gene has CDR1 SGHTA and CDR2 FQGNSA. V lost 3 bases and J lost 4, with 6 bases in between. CDR3 length equals 12 residues. The CDR3 region has the DNA TGTGCCAGCAGCTTGGGCGGCTATGGCTACACCTTC. Its translation: CASSLGGYGYTF.

The V call is TRBV7-2, the J call TRBJ1-6, with D possibly being TRBD1 (6 bases). Per germline, CDR1 SGHTA and CDR2 FQGNSA. The CDR3 has 15 amino acids. V was pared by 2 bases and J by 6 bases, with 11 bases between. The CDR3: CASSLRGGSNSPLHF. The CDR3 nucleotides read TGTGCCAGCAGCTTAAGGGGGGGGTCTAATTCACCCCTCCACTTT.

This chain connects TRBV12-3 or TRBV12-4 to TRBJ2-3; D remains unclear. With 6 bases removed from V and 2 bases from J, the gap between germline ends came to 9 bases. CDR3 length: 13 amino acids. The CDR3 region is CASRLRSTDTQYF. The CDR3 nucleotides read TGTGCCAGCAGGTTAAGGTCCACAGATACGCAGTATTTT.

The genes are TRBV20-1 and TRBJ2-1, with 7 bases lining up with TRBD2. The CDR3 has 13 residues. The germline gives CDR1 DFQATT, CDR2 SNEGSKA (reference sequence). The J segment lost 9 bases and the V segment lost 8 bases, leaving 13 bases of the junction unmatched. In DNA form, the CDR3 reads TGCAGTTGTTCCGGGACTAAGAATACTGAGCAGTTCTTC. Its translation is CSCSGTKNTEQFF.

The chain is built from TRBV29-1 and TRBJ1-1; a weak D match, TRBD1 (5 bases). Trimming pared 4 bases from V and 1 base from J, leaving 10 bases between. Germline CDR1 is SQVTM and CDR2 is ANQGSEA. CDR3 length equals 13 residues. In DNA, the CDR3 is TGCAGCGTTGCGGCAGGGACGAACACTGAAGCTTTCTTT. Protein sequence: CSVAAGTNTEAFF.

The rearrangement joins TRBV30 to TRBJ2-5; maybe TRBD2 (6 bases). V gave up 4 bases and J gave up 3 bases, with 12 bases separating them. Germline lookup yields CDR1 GTSNPN and CDR2 SVGIG (reference sequence). The CDR3 is 13 amino acids. Here the CDR3 reads CAWMGGAKETQYF. The CDR3 DNA follows: TGTGCCTGGATGGGGGGAGCCAAAGAGACCCAGTACTTC. Combining the CDR3 with reference TRBV30 and TRBJ2-5 gives the whole variable domain SQTIHQWPATLVQPVGSPLSLECTVEGTSNPNLYWYRQAAGRGLQLLFYSVGIGQISSEVPQNLSASRPQDRQFILSSKKLLLSDSGFYLCAWMGGAKETQYFGPGTRLLVL.

The chain uses TRBV6-5 and TRBJ2-7, with 9 bases lining up with TRBD2. From germline, CDR1 is MNHEY and CDR2 SVGAGI. The CDR3 runs to 16 residues. The V and J ends lost 2 bases and 4 bases, in that order; junction bases with no gene match: 9. Written as DNA, the CDR3 is TGTGCCAGCAGTTACCTGCTAGCGGGGAGACAATACGAGCAGTACTTC. Translation: CASSYLLAGRQYEQYF.

This chain uses TRBV18 with TRBJ1-5; D is perhaps TRBD1 (5 bases). Deletions cut 6 bases from V and 3 bases from J, with 15 bases between. The CDR3 consists of 15 residues. CDR1 KGHSH and CDR2 LQKENI come from the germline V gene. This chain's CDR3 is CASSLTEANNQPQHF. CDR3 nucleotides: TGTGCCAGCTCGCTGACAGAAGCAAACAATCAGCCCCAGCATTTT.

In this sample, this clonotype turned up a few times. The chain combines TRBV4-1 with TRBJ2-5, with 13 nucleotides matching TRBD2. V shed 2 bases and J 4 bases; nucleotides not matched to a gene: 10. The germline CDR1 and CDR2 sequences are MGHRA and YSYEKL. CDR3 length equals 18 residues. CDR3 region: CASSQTNMGLAGRETQYF. CDR3 nucleotide sequence: TGCGCCAGCAGCCAAACCAACATGGGACTAGCGGGGCGAGAGACCCAGTACTTC.

This rearrangement joins TRBV6-1 to TRBJ1-2; 8 bases agree with TRBD1. The CDR3 consists of 14 residues. Germline V CDR1 and CDR2: MNHNS, SASEGT. V lost 6 bases to trimming and J lost 4 bases; unmatched junction nucleotides: 7. The CDR3 DNA reads TGTGCCAGCAGGCGAGGACAGGGCGTCTATGGCTACACCTTC. It encodes CASRRGQGVYGYTF.

This chain uses TRBV12-3 or TRBV12-4 with TRBJ2-3, with TRBD2 matching over 9 bases. The CDR3 is made up of 17 amino acids. V shed 2 bases and J 3 bases; nucleotides not matched to a gene: 9. The CDR3 coding sequence is TGTGCCAGCAGTTTAAGGTTAGGGGGACTAGCTACAGATACGCAGTATTTT. This gives the protein CASSLRLGGLATDTQYF.

The CDR3 DNA is TGTGCCAGCAGTTTAACGGGACAGGGGTTGGAAAAACTGTTTTTT. Its translation: CASSLTGQGLEKLFF. This chain links TRBV28 with TRBJ1-4; 10 nucleotides match TRBD1. The CDR3 covers 15 residues. V shed 2 bases and J 8 bases; nucleotides not matched to a gene: 5. Germline CDR1 reads MDHEN; CDR2 reads SYDVKM.